Below, 14 T cell receptor beta chains from the same sample are listed, as sequenced in a study of CD8+CD57+ T cells in acquired aplastic anemia. Genomic DNA, the template, was used for profiling of the TCR beta VDJ and CDR3. TCRdb passed the reads through MiXCR, listing each CDR3 protein once. The sample comprises about 220,000 distinct CDR3 sequences, almost 35% of which are singletons, and approximately 1.2% rests with the top ten. Input material: sorted CD4+, CD8+, or CD8+CD57+ T cells (not recorded which) from PBMCs. The receptors derive from a human donor in good health, serving as a control.

This clonotype was detected many times. The chain links TRBV24-1 to TRBJ2-1; 9 nucleotides align to TRBD1. The CDR3 contains 17 residues. The ends lost 4 bases at V and 9 bases at J; junction bases unmatched: 15. Germline CDR1 reads KGHDR; CDR2 reads SFDVKD. CDR3: CATSDSTGGIRYGEQFF. CDR3 DNA: TGTGCCACCAGTGACTCAACAGGGGGCATCCGTTACGGTGAGCAGTTCTTC.

Points on this clonotype: Given a much more abundant clone one base away, this may be a read error. The chain uses TRBV19 and TRBJ1-3; possible D gene TRBD1, 6 bases. The germline V gene encodes CDR1 LNHDA and CDR2 SQIVND (reference sequence). This CDR3 region has 16 residues. The CDR3 here is CASTPGDTGAGNTVYF. In DNA, the CDR3 is TGTGCCAGTACCCCTGGGGATACGGGGGCTGGAAACACCGTATATTTT.

The sample holds many counts of this clonotype. This chain joins TRBV7-9 and TRBJ2-5; the match to TRBD1 covers 7 bases. The CDR3 has 14 amino acids. Germline V lookup: CDR1 SEHNR, CDR2 FQNEAQ (reference sequence). V was clipped by 1 base and J by 7 bases; unmatched bases: 6. The CDR3: CASSLGQGLGTQYF. CDR3 coding DNA: TGTGCCAGCAGCTTAGGACAGGGTCTCGGGACCCAGTACTTC.

This clonotype has a handful of counts. A much larger clone differs from this one at a single base, so this may be a read error. The chain combines TRBV7-6 with TRBJ2-5; TRBD2 might be the D (6 bases). Trimming stripped 8 bases from V and 7 bases from J, with 17 bases between. Looked up from germline, CDR1 is SGHVS and CDR2 is FNYEAQ. This CDR3 is built from 13 residues. This CDR3 reads CASGQEGIGTQYF. The DNA for the CDR3 is TGTGCCAGCGGTCAGGAGGGGATTGGGACCCAGTACTTC.

This clonotype was detected many times. The genes are TRBV12-3 or TRBV12-4 and TRBJ1-1; D not resolved. V was cut by 5 bases and J by 1 base, with 5 bases left in between. There are 12 residues in the CDR3. This chain's CDR3 is CASSIENTEAFF. CDR3 in DNA: TGTGCCAGCAGTATAGAGAACACTGAAGCTTTCTTT.

This clonotype was observed a few times. The V and J genes are TRBV11-2 and TRBJ1-2; D is possibly TRBD1 (6 bases). The CDR3 is 14 residues long. V lost 2 bases to trimming and J lost 8 bases, with 15 bases between them. The germline V gene has CDR1 SGHAT and CDR2 FQNNGV. CDR3 coding DNA: TGTGCCAGCAGCTTAAGCGACAGGAGGGGGGGCTACACCTTC. As protein: CASSLSDRRGGYTF. Complete variable domain (other parts from reference TRBV11-2 and TRBJ1-2): EAGVAQSPRYKIIEKRQSVAFWCNPISGHATLYWYQQILGQGPKLLIQFQNNGVVDDSQLPKDRFSAERLKGVDSTLKIQPAKLEDSAVYLCASSLSDRRGGYTFGSGTRLTVV.

This clonotype has just a few counts. A much larger clone differs by one base, so this may be a read error. The V and J genes are TRBV4-1 and TRBJ2-7; D is perhaps TRBD2 (5 bases). V lost 1 base and J 3 bases, leaving 13 bases between the germline ends. CDR3 size: 15 residues. Germline lookup yields CDR1 MGHRA and CDR2 YSYEKL. The CDR3 DNA reads TGCGCCAGCAGCCAAGCTATTAGCGTAGGCTACGAGCAGTACTTC. Amino acids: CASSQAISVGYEQYF.

This clonotype was seen once. The chain employs TRBV2 and TRBJ1-4, with D possibly matching TRBD1 (5 bases). Trimming left V 4 bases short and J 2 bases short, with 5 bases between. Germline loops: CDR1 SNHLY, CDR2 FYNNEI. The CDR3 length is 13 residues. The CDR3 protein is CASSAGTNEKLFF. CDR3 DNA: TGTGCCAGCAGTGCAGGGACTAATGAAAAACTGTTTTTT.

This clonotype was seen a handful of times. This chain connects TRBV25-1 to TRBJ2-1, with TRBD2 identical over 14 bases. V was pared by 4 bases and J by 1 base, with 3 bases of the junction left unmatched. The CDR3 runs 17 residues. CDR1 is MGHDK, CDR2 SYGVNS, per germline. The CDR3 sequence is CASSGTSGRRSYNEQFF. The DNA for the CDR3 is TGTGCCAGCAGTGGGACTAGCGGGAGGCGGTCCTACAATGAGCAGTTCTTC.

This clonotype was recorded many times. The rearrangement links TRBV7-9 to TRBJ2-3; D possibly corresponds to TRBD2 (6 bases). From germline, CDR1 is SEHNR and CDR2 FQNEAQ (reference sequence). V lost 9 bases and J 0 bases, leaving 22 bases between the germline ends. The CDR3 covers 17 residues. CDR3 in amino acids: CARGWGLPSASTDTQYF. CDR3 coding DNA: TGTGCCAGGGGCTGGGGACTCCCCTCCGCGAGCACAGATACGCAGTATTTT. The full variable domain, rest sourced from reference TRBV7-9 and TRBJ2-3, is DTGVSQNPRHKITKRGQNVTFRCDPISEHNRLYWYRQTLGQGPEFLTYFQNEAQLEKSRLLSDRFSAERPKGSFSTLEIQRTEQGDSAMYLCARGWGLPSASTDTQYFGPGTRLTVL.

With regard to this clonotype: A much larger clone lies one base from this, so it may be a read error. The chain carries TRBV5-4 and TRBJ1-2; no clear D gene. There are 15 residues in the CDR3. V gave up 2 bases and J gave up 6 bases, with 17 bases separating them. The V gene's germline CDR1 is SGHNT and CDR2 YYREEE (reference sequence). CDR3 nucleotide sequence: TGTGCCAGCAGCTTTGGCCGGGCAGCGGTGGATGGCTACACCTTC. Residues: CASSFGRAAVDGYTF.

The sample holds many counts of this clonotype. The chain recombines TRBV9 with TRBJ1-2; 7 bases agree with TRBD1. Germline CDR1 reads SGDLS; CDR2 reads YYNGEE. The J segment lost 3 bases and the V segment lost 0 bases, leaving 5 bases of the junction unmatched. This CDR3 comprises 15 residues. The CDR3 DNA sequence: TGTGCCAGCAGCGTAGTTCAGGGGGACCACTATGGCTACACCTTC. Translation: CASSVVQGDHYGYTF. Full variable domain (remainder filled in from reference TRBV9 and TRBJ1-2): DSGVTQTPKHLITATGQRVTLRCSPRSGDLSVYWYQQSLDQGLQFLIQYYNGEERAKGNILERFSAQQFPDLHSELNLSSLELGDSALYFCASSVVQGDHYGYTFGSGTRLTVV.

Points on this clonotype: This sequence may be a read error, since a much larger clone differs from it by one base. The conserved phenylalanine or tryptophan is not found at the CDR3 terminus, so this likely reflects a read error. The chain joins TRBV5-1 to TRBJ2-7; D call uncertain. Per germline, CDR1 SGHRS and CDR2 YFSETQ. Trimming cost V 0 bases and J 1 base, with 8 bases left between them. The CDR3 extends over 14 amino acids. In DNA, the CDR3 is TGCGCCAGCAGCTTGGACACACCATCCTACGAGCAGTACTCC. It encodes CASSLDTPSYEQYS.

In this sample, this clonotype turned up many times. V usage is TRBV10-3 and J usage is TRBJ1-1; D gene ambiguous. Per germline, CDR1 ENHRY and CDR2 SYGVKD. V was cut by 10 bases and J by 0 bases, with 12 bases left in between. The CDR3 length is 13 residues. CDR3 amino acids: CASRRQMNTEAFF. As DNA, the CDR3 is TGTGCCAGCCGTCGTCAAATGAACACTGAAGCTTTCTTT.